This T cell receptor beta chain was observed in a study of blood T cell repertoires in COVID-19. Looking at the study overall: Samples taken during acute and convalescent COVID-19 were collected in the United States, Italy and Spain. Sample material is recorded as cDNA or gDNA derived from T cells, B-cell-depleted T cells, or PBMCs.

CDR1 LGHDT and CDR2 YNNKEL come from the germline V gene (reference sequence). The CDR3 covers 16 residues. J lost 1 base, V lost 6 bases, and 5 bases had no gene match. Original processing methods: Reference gene primers were amplified, and this amplification served to estimate nucleated cell counts. Method: immunoSEQ multiplex PCR; TCRdb's copy keeps in-frame clones and lacks some. For V, J and clone size, that table is used; D and trimming come from the DNA. The sample has more than 200,000 clones, 65% to 90% seen once. V and J are TRBV3-1 (or the pseudogene TRBV3-2) and TRBJ2-1, with TRBD2 identical over 11 bases. Sequences were obtained from peripheral blood. The sequence was collected from a man younger than 45 with active or convalescent COVID-19. The CDR3 nucleotides read TGTGCCAGCAGTCCGACTAGCGGGGAATCCTACAATGAGCAGTTCTTC. Translating gives CASSPTSGESYNEQFF.